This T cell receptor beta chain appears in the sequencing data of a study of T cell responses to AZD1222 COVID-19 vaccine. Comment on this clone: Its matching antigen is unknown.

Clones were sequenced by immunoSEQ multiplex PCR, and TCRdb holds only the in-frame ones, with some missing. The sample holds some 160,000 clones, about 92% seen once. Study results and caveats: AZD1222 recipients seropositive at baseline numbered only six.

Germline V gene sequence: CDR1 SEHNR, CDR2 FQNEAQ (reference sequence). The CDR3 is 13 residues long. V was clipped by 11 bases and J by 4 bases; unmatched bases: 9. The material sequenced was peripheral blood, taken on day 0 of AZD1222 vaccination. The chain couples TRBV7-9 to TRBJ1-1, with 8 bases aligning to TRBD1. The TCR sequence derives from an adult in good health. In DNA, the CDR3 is TGTGCCGCGATAGCAGGGGGCAGCACTGAAGCTTTCTTT. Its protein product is CAAIAGGSTEAFF.